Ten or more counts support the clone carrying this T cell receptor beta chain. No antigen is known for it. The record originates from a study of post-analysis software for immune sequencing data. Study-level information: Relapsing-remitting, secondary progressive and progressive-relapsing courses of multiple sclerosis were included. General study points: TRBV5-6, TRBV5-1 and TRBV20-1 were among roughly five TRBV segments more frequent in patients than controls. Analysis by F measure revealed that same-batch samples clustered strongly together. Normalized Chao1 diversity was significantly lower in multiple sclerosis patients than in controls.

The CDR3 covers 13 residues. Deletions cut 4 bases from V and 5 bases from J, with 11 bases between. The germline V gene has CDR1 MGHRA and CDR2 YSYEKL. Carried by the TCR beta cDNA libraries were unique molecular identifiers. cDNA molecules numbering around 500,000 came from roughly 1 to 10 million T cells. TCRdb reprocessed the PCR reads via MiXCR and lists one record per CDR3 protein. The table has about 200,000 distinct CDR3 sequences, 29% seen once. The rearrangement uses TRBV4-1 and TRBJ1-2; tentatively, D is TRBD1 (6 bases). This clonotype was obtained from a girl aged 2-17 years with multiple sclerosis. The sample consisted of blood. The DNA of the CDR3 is TGCGCCAGCAGCCCTGACAGGTTGTATGGCTACACCTTC. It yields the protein CASSPDRLYGYTF.